This T cell receptor (beta chain) was obtained from a study of blood T cell repertoires in COVID-19. This CDR3 is 15 amino acids long. Germline values: CDR1 MNHEY, CDR2 SVGAGI. With 0 bases clipped from V and 4 bases from J, the junction kept 5 bases outside the gene matches. Produced via immunoSEQ multiplex PCR; TCRdb's table is partial and in-frame only. The data show 100,000 to 150,000 clones, roughly 74% seen once. This sequence originates from an elderly man with COVID-19, enrolled during active disease. The sequencing sample was made of peripheral blood. The V gene is TRBV6-5, the J gene TRBJ2-7, with TRBD1 identical over 8 bases. CDR3 DNA sequence: TGTGCCAGCAGTTACTCGGCAGGGGGCCCTTACGAGCAGTACTTC. Its protein is CASSYSAGGPYEQYF.